These 29 T cell receptor beta chains share one sample of origin, sequenced in a study of blood T cell repertoires in COVID-19 (dated by TCRdb to the early 2020s). The protocol used for the library was the immunoSEQ multiplex PCR assay. The immuneACCESS repertoire file appears here via TCRdb, limited to in-frame rearrangements. These files lack a portion of the clones; in checked studies, under half of the deficit traces to unresolved V genes, and the cause of the others is not known. Across this sample there are 250,000 to 350,000 clones, with 87% seen only once. Approximately 5% of the sample is in the top ten clones. Sequencing input: PBMCs or T cells enriched from blood (not recorded which). These receptors were collected from a woman aged 30 to 39 who had recovered from COVID-19.

The rearrangement joins TRBV28 to TRBJ1-2; D is ambiguous. The CDR3 sequence is 13 residues long. Trimming took 2 bases from V and 2 from J, leaving 6 bases between them. Germline values: CDR1 MDHEN, CDR2 SYDVKM. CDR3 bases: TGTGCCAGCAGTTTAAGCGGGAACTATGGCTACACCTTC. Protein sequence: CASSLSGNYGYTF.

The chain has TRBV7-9 and TRBJ2-1; 8 bases fit TRBD1. Trimming took 5 bases from V and 5 from J; bases not matched to a gene: 5. Germline V gene sequence: CDR1 SEHNR, CDR2 FQNEAQ (reference sequence). This CDR3 has 14 residues. For the CDR3, the DNA is TGTGCCAGCAGCCCCGGGACAGGACACAATGAGCAGTTCTTC. Protein sequence: CASSPGTGHNEQFF.

This clone was counted only a few times. The chain links TRBV5-6 to TRBJ1-5; possibly TRBD1 for D (6 bases). Trimming stripped 3 bases from V and 4 bases from J, with 11 bases between. The CDR3 has 14 residues. Germline CDR1 and CDR2: SGHDT and YYEEEE. The CDR3 nucleotides are TGTGCCAGCAGCTCTCGGACAGCAAATCAGCCCCAGCATTTT. This codes for CASSSRTANQPQHF.

The chain couples TRBV4-2 to TRBJ2-7; tentative D call: TRBD2 (6 bases). The CDR3 covers 14 residues. The V gene lost 4 bases and the J gene lost 1 base, with 11 bases spanning the gap. Germline assignment: CDR1 LGHNA and CDR2 YNFKEQ. Here the CDR3 reads CASSPNGGSYEQYF. The CDR3 bases are TGTGCCAGCAGCCCTAACGGGGGTTCCTACGAGCAGTACTTC.

The chain couples TRBV2 to TRBJ2-4; D is unresolved. Germline assignment: CDR1 SNHLY and CDR2 FYNNEI. The V end was cut by 4 bases, the J end by 0 bases, with 10 bases between. This CDR3 comprises 15 residues. CDR3: CASSVESLAKNIQYF. Here the CDR3 DNA reads TGTGCCAGCAGTGTGGAGTCCTTAGCCAAAAACATTCAGTACTTC.

The chain couples TRBV30 to TRBJ1-6; D may be TRBD1 (6 bases). This CDR3 spans 15 amino acids. The ends were cut back, 2 bases at V and 17 bases at J, with 25 bases in the middle. Germline assignment: CDR1 GTSNPN and CDR2 SVGIG (reference sequence). CDR3 nucleotides: TGTGCCTGGAGTCCAACCGGGACCCCAGGGGTTAAAATCCACTTT. Amino acid sequence: CAWSPTGTPGVKIHF.

CDR3 in DNA: TGTGCCAGCAGGACGACTAACCAAGAGACCCAGTACTTC. Protein product: CASRTTNQETQYF. V gene TRBV12-3 or TRBV12-4 combines with J gene TRBJ2-5, with D tentatively TRBD2 (5 bases). CDR3 length equals 13 residues. The germline V and J ends were trimmed by 6 bases and 0 bases, with 8 bases remaining between them.

This clone was recorded only once. V is TRBV4-1 and J is TRBJ2-1; possible D gene TRBD2, 7 bases. The CDR3 has 14 amino acids. The germline gives CDR1 MGHRA, CDR2 YSYEKL. Between the trimmed V and J ends, which lost 6 bases and 7 bases, there was a span of 16 bases. CDR3 in amino acids: CASRPGGPGNEQFF. DNA for the CDR3: TGCGCCAGCAGGCCCGGGGGGCCGGGGAATGAGCAGTTCTTC.

V gene TRBV6-6 combines with J gene TRBJ1-1; unclear D gene. Deletions cut 6 bases from V and 1 base from J, with 9 bases between. CDR3 length: 13 amino acids. The V gene's germline CDR1 is MNHNY and CDR2 SVGAGI (reference sequence). The CDR3 nucleotides are TGTGCCAGCAGCCCCTCAGAGAACACTGAAGCTTTCTTT. As protein: CASSPSENTEAFF.

There are many counts of this clone. V and J are TRBV4-1 and TRBJ1-4, with D perhaps TRBD1 (6 bases). V was pared by 6 bases and J by 0 bases, with 17 bases between. The CDR3 runs 17 residues. CDR1 is MGHRA, CDR2 YSYEKL, per germline. The CDR3 bases are TGCGCCAGCAGTACCCCCCCCAGGGACACAACTAATGAAAAACTGTTTTTT. Translating it yields CASSTPPRDTTNEKLFF.

This chain links TRBV6-2 or TRBV6-3 with TRBJ1-5; 10 bases match TRBD1. Germline loops: CDR1 MNHEY, CDR2 SVGEGT. This CDR3 has 15 residues. V lost 0 bases and J lost 7; bases outside the gene matches: 3. CDR3 residues: CASSYSDRGDQPQHF. The CDR3 region has the DNA TGTGCCAGCAGTTACTCGGACAGGGGGGACCAGCCCCAGCATTTT.

J is TRBJ2-1 and V is TRBV2; TRBD1 is a possible D gene (6 bases). V shed 6 bases and J shed 4 bases, with 16 bases lying between them. The CDR3 covers 15 residues. CDR1 SNHLY and CDR2 FYNNEI come from the germline V gene. Here the CDR3 reads CASRTPDRIYNEQFF. The CDR3 DNA sequence: TGTGCCAGCAGGACCCCCGACAGGATATACAATGAGCAGTTCTTC. The variable domain in full, completed from reference TRBV2 and TRBJ2-1, reads EPEVTQTPSHQVTQMGQEVILRCVPISNHLYFYWYRQILGQKVEFLVSFYNNEISEKSEIFDDQFSVERPDGSNFTLKIRSTKLEDSAMYFCASRTPDRIYNEQFFGPGTRLTVL.

The rearrangement links TRBV18 to TRBJ2-2; D gene unclear. There are 13 residues in the CDR3. Germline CDR1 is KGHSH and CDR2 is LQKENI. The ends were cut back, 4 bases at V and 1 base at J, with 4 bases in the middle. The CDR3 here is CASSQQNTGELFF. The CDR3 nucleotides read TGTGCCAGCTCACAACAGAACACCGGGGAGCTGTTTTTT.

The sample holds one count of this clone. Other DNA variants within this sample encode the same CDR3. V gene TRBV2 combines with J gene TRBJ1-2; 7 bases line up with TRBD1. The germline V gene encodes CDR1 SNHLY and CDR2 FYNNEI. This CDR3 region has 12 residues. The junction had 6 bases not matched to a gene; V was cut back by 6 bases and J by 8 bases. CDR3 DNA sequence: TGTGCCAGCAGCAGACAGGGTCGCGGCTACACCTTC. Amino acid sequence: CASSRQGRGYTF.

The chain uses TRBV3-1 (or the pseudogene TRBV3-2) and TRBJ1-3, with D maybe TRBD1 (5 bases). CDR3 length equals 17 residues. Germline V gene data show CDR1 as LGHDT and CDR2 as YNNKEL (reference sequence). The germline V and J ends were trimmed by 4 bases and 0 bases, with 16 bases remaining between them. The CDR3 DNA sequence: TGTGCCAGCAGCCCTCGAGGACAAGGCTTCTCTGGAAACACCATATATTTT. Protein sequence: CASSPRGQGFSGNTIYF.

This chain links TRBV5-4 with TRBJ2-5; tentatively, D is TRBD2 (6 bases). Germline CDR1 SGHNT, CDR2 YYREEE (reference sequence). V lost 0 bases to trimming and J lost 5 bases, with 11 bases between them. CDR3 length equals 14 residues. The CDR3, as DNA: TGTGCCAGCAGCTTGGTTGATGGGGGGGAGACCCAGTACTTC. Residues: CASSLVDGGETQYF.

This clone occurred once. Written as DNA, the CDR3 is TGTGCCATCAGTGAGACAGGGGGCACCTACGAGCAGTACTTC. Translated: CAISETGGTYEQYF. The V call is TRBV10-3, the J call TRBJ2-7; 9 bases are a match to TRBD1. Germline CDR1 ENHRY, CDR2 SYGVKD. The CDR3 is made up of 14 amino acids. Trimming removed 2 bases from V and 2 bases from J; junction bases left unmatched: 1.

CDR3 sequence (DNA): TGTGCCAGCAGCTTGAGCTTTGTTGGTTCGGGGTACACCGGGGAGCTGTTTTTT. Translation gives CASSLSFVGSGYTGELFF. The chain couples TRBV5-5 to TRBJ2-2; a possible D gene is TRBD2 (5 bases). Between the trimmed V and J ends, which lost 1 base and 3 bases, there was a span of 19 bases. The CDR3 has 18 residues. Germline V gene sequence: CDR1 SGHKS, CDR2 YYEKEE (reference sequence).

The chain recombines TRBV29-1 with TRBJ2-1, with 9 bases aligning to TRBD2. V trimming: 6 bases; J trimming: 7 bases; junction bases outside the gene matches: 10. Germline CDR1 is SQVTM and CDR2 is ANQGSEA. The CDR3 consists of 14 residues. CDR3 amino acids: CSVLAGGPGNEQFF. CDR3 DNA: TGCAGCGTGTTGGCGGGGGGGCCGGGAAATGAGCAGTTCTTC.

The chain recombines TRBV5-4 with TRBJ2-3; the match to TRBD2 covers 8 bases. This CDR3 is 16 amino acids long. Looked up from germline, CDR1 is SGHNT and CDR2 is YYREEE (reference sequence). The trim removed 0 bases at V and 0 bases at J, leaving 3 bases unmatched. The CDR3 here is CASSLGQRGSTDTQYF. The CDR3 coding sequence is TGTGCCAGCAGCTTGGGGCAGCGGGGGAGCACAGATACGCAGTATTTT.

The CDR3 sequence: CASSLTPGQGSYNSPLHF. CDR3 DNA: TGTGCCAGCAGTTTAACCCCAGGACAGGGGTCCTATAATTCACCCCTCCACTTT. This chain links TRBV27 with TRBJ1-6, with 9 bases that match TRBD1. CDR1 and CDR2 from the germline V gene are MNHEY and SMNVEV (reference sequence). V shed 2 bases and J 1 base; nucleotides not matched to a gene: 6. The CDR3 extends over 18 amino acids.

V gene TRBV6-4 combines with J gene TRBJ1-1; 7 nucleotides match TRBD1. The V gene end was trimmed by 5 bases and the J gene end by 11 bases; junction bases not matched to a gene: 11. The germline CDR1 and CDR2 sequences are MRHNA and SNTAGT. The CDR3 extends over 13 amino acids. CDR3 amino acids: CASSSDRFGEAFF. The CDR3 nucleotides are TGTGCCAGCAGTTCGGACAGGTTCGGTGAGGCTTTCTTT.

Here the CDR3 reads CAWIHGGLNTEAFF. In nucleotides, the CDR3 is TGTGCCTGGATTCATGGGGGCTTGAACACTGAAGCTTTCTTT. The chain carries TRBV30 and TRBJ1-1; a weak D match, TRBD1 (6 bases). Trimming cost V 4 bases and J 0 bases, with 12 bases left between them. Looked up from germline, CDR1 is GTSNPN and CDR2 is SVGIG (reference sequence). The CDR3 extends over 14 amino acids.

The rearrangement uses TRBV19 and TRBJ2-4; D possibly corresponds to TRBD2 (5 bases). V was shortened by 5 bases and J by 6 bases, with 17 bases between the two germline ends. CDR1 and CDR2 from the germline V gene are LNHDA and SQIVND (reference sequence). This CDR3 contains 15 residues. CDR3 nucleotides: TGTGCCAGTAGTGGAGACACGTCCGCGGGAAACATTCAGTACTTC. Amino acid sequence: CASSGDTSAGNIQYF. The full variable domain, in which reference TRBV19 and TRBJ2-4 provide the parts outside the CDR3, is DGGITQSPKYLFRKEGQNVTLSCEQNLNHDAMYWYRQDPGQGLRLIYYSQIVNDFQKGDIAEGYSVSREKKESFPLTVTSAQKNPTAFYLCASSGDTSAGNIQYFGAGTRLSVL.

This clone was counted between two and nine times. V gene TRBV2 combines with J gene TRBJ1-5; 9 bases agree with TRBD1. This CDR3 comprises 15 residues. The junction had 3 bases not matched to a gene; V was cut back by 4 bases and J by 2 bases. CDR1 and CDR2 (germline): SNHLY, FYNNEI. The CDR3: CASSGGQGGNQPQHF. CDR3 nucleotide sequence: TGTGCCAGCAGTGGGGGACAGGGTGGCAATCAGCCCCAGCATTTT.

This chain joins TRBV21-1 and TRBJ2-7; TRBD2 is the table's D call and was not checked against the DNA. TRBV21-1 constitutes a pseudogene. The CDR3 has 16 amino acids. The CDR3 coding sequence is TGTGCCAGCAGCAAAGGGGGCGGGGACCTCTCCTACGAGCAGTACTTC. It yields the protein CASSKGGGDLSYEQYF.

The table lists this clone with a count of one. The V call is TRBV6-5, the J call TRBJ2-3; 7 bases line up with TRBD1. Germline V gene data show CDR1 as MNHEY and CDR2 as SVGAGI. The CDR3 consists of 15 residues. Unmatched junction bases numbered 7, after V lost 6 bases and J lost 1 base. This CDR3 reads CASSAGGSGTDTQYF. The CDR3 DNA reads TGTGCCAGCAGCGCAGGGGGTTCTGGCACAGATACGCAGTATTTT.

The chain recombines TRBV6-5 with TRBJ1-6, with D tentatively TRBD1 (5 bases). CDR1 is MNHEY and CDR2 is SVGAGI in the germline V gene. The CDR3 is 15 amino acids. V was cut by 2 bases and J by 10 bases, with 15 bases left in between. The CDR3 sequence is CASSYRGGLGSPLHF. The CDR3 DNA is TGTGCCAGCAGTTACCGCGGGGGGTTAGGGTCACCCCTCCACTTT.

This clone turned up a few times. This chain links TRBV27 with TRBJ1-5; D is possibly TRBD1 (5 bases). The CDR3 covers 15 residues. Per the germline V gene, CDR1 is MNHEY and CDR2 is SMNVEV (reference sequence). Between the trimmed V and J ends, which lost 3 bases and 0 bases, there was a span of 9 bases. The CDR3 here is CASSLGGYSNQPQHF. The CDR3 DNA reads as TGTGCCAGCAGTTTGGGGGGATATAGCAATCAGCCCCAGCATTTT.